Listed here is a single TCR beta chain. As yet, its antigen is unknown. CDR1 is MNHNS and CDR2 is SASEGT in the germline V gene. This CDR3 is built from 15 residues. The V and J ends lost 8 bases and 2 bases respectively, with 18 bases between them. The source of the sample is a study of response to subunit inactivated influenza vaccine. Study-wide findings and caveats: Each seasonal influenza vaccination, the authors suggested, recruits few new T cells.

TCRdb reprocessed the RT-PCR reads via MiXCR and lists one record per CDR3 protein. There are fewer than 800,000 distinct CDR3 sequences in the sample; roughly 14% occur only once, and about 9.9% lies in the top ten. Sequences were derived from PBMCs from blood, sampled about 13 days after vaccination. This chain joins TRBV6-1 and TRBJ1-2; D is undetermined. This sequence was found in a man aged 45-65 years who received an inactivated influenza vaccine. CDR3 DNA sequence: TGTGCCAGCCACCCCTCCCCGCCGGAGAACTATGGCTACACCTTC. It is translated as CASHPSPPENYGYTF.